This T cell receptor beta chain was found in a study of CD8+ T cells in alopecia areata. TCR sequencing used cDNA made by reverse transcription of extracted RNA. Assay: immunoSEQ multiplex PCR; the TCRdb copy retains only in-frame clones and omits some. The top ten clones hold about 3.7% of a sample with fewer than 150,000 clones, roughly three fifths of them seen once. Germline lookup yields CDR1 SQVTM and CDR2 ANQGSEA. The V and J ends lost 0 bases and 4 bases respectively, with 12 bases between them. The CDR3 covers 14 residues. Regarding treatment: oral pan-JAK inhibitor, 5-10 mg twice daily. The gene calls are TRBV29-1 and TRBJ2-5; a weak D match, TRBD1 (5 bases). Specimen: CD4+ T cells sorted from blood, collected at week 24, from a patient treated with tofacitinib. The source of this sequence is a human donor with alopecia areata. CDR3: CSVEDGALGETQYF. The DNA of the CDR3 is TGCAGCGTTGAAGATGGGGCGCTGGGAGAGACCCAGTACTTC.